The rows below give T cell receptor beta chains drawn from one sample of a study of STAT5B mutations in CD4+ large granular lymphocyte leukemia. Profiled with immunoSEQ multiplex PCR; TCRdb holds only in-frame clones, not every one. The sample consists of about 34,000 clones, less than 70% of them appearing once. Sequencing used CD4+ T cells from blood buffy coats. These receptors came from a human donor in good health. CDR3s include the opening cysteine and the closing phenylalanine or tryptophan. A D gene is named only where the DNA matches it firmly. Clone size is given for some rows only: seen once, a few or many times, or a class if the clone is expanded.

TGTGCCAGCAGCCAAGAAAAGATTAACTATGGCTACACCTTC	CASSQEKINYGYTF	TRBV4-2	TRBJ1-2	NA	NA
TGTGCCAGCAGTCAAGGGGCTAGCGGGGGCTCCTACAATGAGCAGTTCTTC	CASSQGASGGSYNEQFF	TRBV7-8	TRBJ2-1	TRBD2	NA
TGTGCCAGCAGGAGTACAGGGATCACTGGCAATCAGCCCCAGCATTTT	CASRSTGITGNQPQHF	TRBV6-6	TRBJ1-5	NA	NA
TGTGCCTGGACCCCACTAAGCATGACAGATACGCAGTATTTT	CAWTPLSMTDTQYF	TRBV30	TRBJ2-3	NA	NA
TGCAGCGGGGGACTTCTAGAAGAGACCCAGTACTTC	CSGGLLEETQYF	TRBV29-1	TRBJ2-5	NA	NA
TGTGCCATCAGTGAGTCTAGCGGACAAGAGACCCAGTACTTC	CAISESSGQETQYF	TRBV10-3	TRBJ2-5	NA	NA
TGCGCCAGCAGGAGCGGGGGGGCCGGCGGGGAGCTGTTTTTT	CASRSGGAGGELFF	TRBV10-2	TRBJ2-2	TRBD2	NA
TGTGCCAGCAGTTACGGGGAGGGTTTCAATCAGCCCCAGCATTTT	CASSYGEGFNQPQHF	TRBV6-6	TRBJ1-5	NA	NA
TGTGCCAGCAGCTTAAACCAGGGGAGCACAGATACGCAGTATTTT	CASSLNQGSTDTQYF	TRBV7-2	TRBJ2-3	NA	NA
TGTGCCATCCAGGGGGCGGGTACGCAGTATTTT	CAIQGAGTQYF	TRBV27	TRBJ2-3	TRBD1	NA
TGTGCCATCAGTCAGGCCTTAAATAGCAATCAGCCCCAGCATTTT	CAISQALNSNQPQHF	TRBV10-3	TRBJ1-5	NA	NA
TGTGCCAGCGGTGTGGCCCGGATCGGCGGGGAGCTGTTTTTT	CASGVARIGGELFF	TRBV2	TRBJ2-2	NA	NA
TGTGCCAGCTCCCCCGGGGGAAGTGAGACCCAGTACTTC	CASSPGGSETQYF	TRBV7-2	TRBJ2-5	NA	NA
TGTGCCAGCAGTGAAGCTTCCTCCCGGGGGCAGTACTTC	CASSEASSRGQYF	TRBV6-1	TRBJ2-7	NA	NA
TGTGCCAGCTCACCACCAGACAGGTCCGGGGAAAAACTGTTTTTT	CASSPPDRSGEKLFF	TRBV18	TRBJ1-4	NA	NA
TGTGCCTGGAACAGGGGCCCGGGGGCCTACGAGCAGTACTTC	CAWNRGPGAYEQYF	TRBV30	TRBJ2-7	NA	few
TGTGCCACCAGCAGAGGGAACCTAGCGGGGGCCCCCTACGAGCAGTACTTC	CATSRGNLAGAPYEQYF	TRBV15	TRBJ2-7	TRBD2	once
TGTGCCAGCAGCTCTACAGCGGGGGCAATTGAGCAGTTCTTC	CASSSTAGAIEQFF	TRBV7-2	TRBJ2-1	TRBD2	NA
TGTGCCAGCAGTTTATTTTTTGAGGGGAGGGGGGAGCATTTT	CASSLFFEGRGEHF	TRBV28	TRBJ1-5	NA	few
TGTGCCAGCAGCGCCAGGGACAGGGGGCTAATGAACACTGAAGCTTTCTTT	CASSARDRGLMNTEAFF	TRBV13	TRBJ1-1	TRBD1	NA
TGTGCCAGCAGCGTAGGGGACAAAGGTCAGCCCCAGCATTTT	CASSVGDKGQPQHF	TRBV9	TRBJ1-5	NA	NA
TGTGCCAGCTCACCAAGTATAGGACAGGGGACTGAAGCTTTCTTT	CASSPSIGQGTEAFF	TRBV18	TRBJ1-1	TRBD1	NA
TGTGCCAGCAGCCCTCACGTGACAGGCACAGATACGCAGTATTTT	CASSPHVTGTDTQYF	TRBV6-6	TRBJ2-3	NA	once
TGTGCCAGCTGCTATGGCGGGAACACTGAAGCTTTCTTT	CASCYGGNTEAFF	TRBV6-6	TRBJ1-1	NA	NA
TGTGCTAGTGGGGGGACAGAGACCCAGTACTTC	CASGGTETQYF	TRBV12-5	TRBJ2-5	NA	NA
TGTGCCAGCAGCCGGGGACTAGCGGGCACAGATACGCAGTATTTT	CASSRGLAGTDTQYF	TRBV7-7	TRBJ2-3	TRBD2	NA
TGTGCCAGCGGGGCCTCTTTTAGGGAGCAGTACTTC	CASGASFREQYF	TRBV6-1	TRBJ2-7	NA	NA
TGCGCCAGCAGCTTGGTAGTACGGGACAGGGAGGCTTTCTTT	CASSLVVRDREAFF	TRBV5-1	TRBJ1-1	TRBD1	few
TGTGCCTGGGCCCGCGGGGGGCTGCCCTACGAGCAGTACTTC	CAWARGGLPYEQYF	TRBV30	TRBJ2-7	TRBD2	NA
TGCGCCAGCAGCCAAGTTCGTGGTGGAGAGCAGTACTTC	CASSQVRGGEQYF	TRBV4-3	TRBJ2-7	NA	few
TGTGCCAGCAGTTTCACAGGGGCCATAGCTGAAGCTTTCTTT	CASSFTGAIAEAFF	TRBV5-6	TRBJ1-1	TRBD1	NA
TGTGCCAGCTCACCACAGTGGGTGGGGAATGGTGAAAAACTGTTTTTT	CASSPQWVGNGEKLFF	TRBV18	TRBJ1-4	NA	NA
TGTGCCAGCCTAACAGTCACTGAAGCTTTCTTT	CASLTVTEAFF	TRBV28	TRBJ1-1	NA	NA
TGTGCCAGTGCGTTCAGGGGCAATCAGCCCCAGCATTTT	CASAFRGNQPQHF	TRBV19	TRBJ1-5	NA	NA
TGTGCCAGTAGTATAGGTCGGGGGTGGAACTACGAGCAGTACTTC	CASSIGRGWNYEQYF	TRBV19	TRBJ2-7	NA	NA
TGTGCCAGCAGCCAAGATCCAGGGGCAGATCAGCCCCAGCATTTT	CASSQDPGADQPQHF	TRBV4-2	TRBJ1-5	NA	NA
TGTGCCAGCAGCCAAAAAAGTGGACAGGACTCCCCCTACGAGCAGTACTTC	CASSQKSGQDSPYEQYF	TRBV4-2	TRBJ2-7	TRBD1	NA
TGTGCCAGCAGCTTAGACGTTGGCTCCTACAATGAGCAGTTCTTC	CASSLDVGSYNEQFF	TRBV7-9	TRBJ2-1	NA	NA
TGTGCCAGCAGCTTAGCGGCGGCTGAAGCTTTCTTT	CASSLAAAEAFF	TRBV7-9	TRBJ1-1	NA	NA
TGTGCCAGCAGCCGCGACAGCATTAACTATGGCTACACCTTC	CASSRDSINYGYTF	TRBV5-4	TRBJ1-2	NA	NA
TGTGCCAGCAGTACACTCCCACTAGCGGGGGGGCCCACGACCCAGTACTTC	CASSTLPLAGGPTTQYF	TRBV27	TRBJ2-5	TRBD2	NA
TGCGCCAGCAGCTTGGCACCTTCCTACGAGCAGTACTTC	CASSLAPSYEQYF	TRBV5-1	TRBJ2-7	NA	NA
TGTGCCAGCAGCGTAGCGGGGGGATCCTACAATGAGCAGTTCTTC	CASSVAGGSYNEQFF	TRBV9	TRBJ2-1	TRBD2	NA
TGCGCCAGCAGCTTTGGTGGACGGAACGAGCAGTACTTC	CASSFGGRNEQYF	TRBV5-1	TRBJ2-7	NA	once
TGCGCCAGCAGCAGGACAGGGGGCGACACTGAAGCTTTCTTT	CASSRTGGDTEAFF	TRBV5-1	TRBJ1-1	TRBD1	NA
TGTGCCAGCAGGGGCCTTACTAGCGGGGGGGTTATAGGAAACATTCAGTACTTC	CASRGLTSGGVIGNIQYF	TRBV28	TRBJ2-4	TRBD2	NA
TGTGCCAGCAGCCAGGGTGCAGGGAGCTACGAGCAGTACTTC	CASSQGAGSYEQYF	TRBV5-5	TRBJ2-7	NA	few
TGTGCCAGCTCACCACAGGGTATTCCGAACACTGAAGCTTTCTTT	CASSPQGIPNTEAFF	TRBV18	TRBJ1-1	NA	few
TGTGCCAGCAGTTGGACTAGCGGGGGTGGGGAGCTGTTTTTT	CASSWTSGGGELFF	TRBV2	TRBJ2-2	TRBD2	few
TGTGCCAGCAGGCTCGGGCAGGTCGGTGAAGCTTTCTTT	CASRLGQVGEAFF	TRBV6-5	TRBJ1-1	NA	NA
TGTGCCAGCAGTTTGCCCGGGATTGGAGGGGAGCTGTTTTTT	CASSLPGIGGELFF	TRBV28	TRBJ2-2	NA	NA
TGCGCCAGCAGCTTCGGAAGTGTAGTCAGGGTTAACTATGGCTACACCTTC	CASSFGSVVRVNYGYTF	TRBV5-1	TRBJ1-2	NA	few
TGTGCCAGCAGCTTATCGGACGGCTCCTACGAGCAGTACTTC	CASSLSDGSYEQYF	TRBV11-2	TRBJ2-7	NA	NA
TGTGCCAGCAGCAGCCACCCCATTTTAGGCACCGGGGAGCTGTTTTTT	CASSSHPILGTGELFF	TRBV9	TRBJ2-2	NA	NA
TGTGCCAGCAGCCAGAATCTATGGGGACAGGCTGATTCACCCCTCCACTTT	CASSQNLWGQADSPLHF	TRBV4-2	TRBJ1-6	TRBD1	NA
TGTGCCAGCAGCCGACATGACGAGGGTCTGGACCAGTACTTC	CASSRHDEGLDQYF	TRBV6-5	TRBJ2-5	NA	NA
TGTGCCAGCTCCGCCTCCGGGGGGAGGCGGGGCGAGCAGTACTTC	CASSASGGRRGEQYF	TRBV18	TRBJ2-7	TRBD2	NA